This TCR beta chain was found in a study of shared clonotypes between healthy human individuals. Study at large: Three men and a couple of women, aged 18 to 49, were donors.

Study findings and constraints: Rarefaction showed sorted-subset sequencing was incomplete despite large depth.

This clone was detected only once. Its specificity is not known. V lost 5 bases and J lost 7; bases outside the gene matches: 7. This CDR3 comprises 14 residues. Looked up from germline, CDR1 is MNHEY and CDR2 is SMNVEV (reference sequence). Assay: immunoSEQ multiplex PCR; the TCRdb copy retains only in-frame clones and omits some. The sample has a few million clones; approximately 90% are singletons. The investigators split CD4+ cells into a CD45RA+ naive subset and a CD45RA-negative memory subset. The sample consisted of naive CD4+ T cells sorted from blood. Subset noted: CD45RA+ positively selected. The chain is built from TRBV27 and TRBJ2-7, with TRBD1 matching over 11 bases. This receptor was taken from a man between 18 and 29 years old in good health. CDR3 DNA sequence: TGTGCCAGCAGTCCCGGACAGGGGGCAGGGGAGCAGTACTTC. Its translation is CASSPGQGAGEQYF.